This T cell receptor beta chain was recorded in a study of T-cell reconstitution after alpha-beta-depleted transplantation in children. V was trimmed by 5 bases and J by 0 bases, leaving 20 bases between them. The CDR3 covers 18 residues. The germline V gene has CDR1 SGHAT and CDR2 FQDESV (reference sequence). In its sample, this clonotype was seen many times. A TCRbeta library incorporating unique molecular identifiers was prepared. Each CDR3 protein is one row after TCRdb ran MiXCR on the PCR reads. Of roughly 590,000 distinct CDR3 sequences in the sample, about 15% were seen once. This TCR was recovered from a human donor who donated a stem cell graft to a child with acute myeloid leukemia. V is TRBV11-1 and J is TRBJ2-1, with D perhaps TRBD1 (6 bases). The sample in question was PBMCs from the stem cell graft donor, obtained from the stem cell graft. As DNA, the CDR3 is TGTGCCAGCAGCCCACCTGCTTCGGGACAACCCTCCTACAATGAGCAGTTCTTC. Translating gives CASSPPASGQPSYNEQFF.